This TCR beta chain came from a study of T cell changes during pregnancy in multiple sclerosis (dated by TCRdb to the late 2010s). Describing the broader study: Changes in the T cell repertoire over the course of pregnancy were examined in this study in women with multiple sclerosis.

The germline V gene yields MDHEN for CDR1 and SYDVKM for CDR2. Germline trimming amounts to 8 bases on V and 4 bases on J, with 4 as the count of junction bases outside the gene matches. Taken from cysteine to phenylalanine, the CDR3 has 15 residues. Here the CDR3 DNA is all that survives: 45 bases in frame from base 1. With regard to this clone: There is no known antigen for this receptor. Base-call qualities are not available, and no considerably larger clone is one nucleotide away.

The receptor library was made with the immunoSEQ multiplex PCR assay. TCRdb carries this immuneACCESS record with in-frame sequences only. Its versions omit some clonotypes, under half of them owing to an unresolved V gene in the studies checked, with the rest unexplained. In all, the sample holds more than 10,000 clones, and around 88% of those were seen once. The ten largest account for 6.5% to 8.5% of the sample. The sequencing used CD8+ T cells from peripheral blood mononuclear cells, collected in the second trimester of pregnancy. The sequence joins TRBV28 to TRBJ2-1; 14 middle bases align to TRBD2. The receptor's source is a female donor in good health, enrolled as a control in a pregnancy study. For the CDR3, the sequence is CASGTSGSRYNEQFF. The nucleotides are TGTGCCAGCGGGACTAGCGGGAGTCGGTACAATGAGCAGTTCTTC. Outside the CDR3, residues come from the reference TRBV28 and TRBJ2-1 proteins, so the full variable domain is: DVKVTQSSRYLVKRTGEKVFLECVQDMDHENMFWYRQDPGLGLRLIYFSYDVKMKEKGDIPEGYSVSREKKERFSLILESASTNQTSMYLCASGTSGSRYNEQFFGPGTRLTVL.